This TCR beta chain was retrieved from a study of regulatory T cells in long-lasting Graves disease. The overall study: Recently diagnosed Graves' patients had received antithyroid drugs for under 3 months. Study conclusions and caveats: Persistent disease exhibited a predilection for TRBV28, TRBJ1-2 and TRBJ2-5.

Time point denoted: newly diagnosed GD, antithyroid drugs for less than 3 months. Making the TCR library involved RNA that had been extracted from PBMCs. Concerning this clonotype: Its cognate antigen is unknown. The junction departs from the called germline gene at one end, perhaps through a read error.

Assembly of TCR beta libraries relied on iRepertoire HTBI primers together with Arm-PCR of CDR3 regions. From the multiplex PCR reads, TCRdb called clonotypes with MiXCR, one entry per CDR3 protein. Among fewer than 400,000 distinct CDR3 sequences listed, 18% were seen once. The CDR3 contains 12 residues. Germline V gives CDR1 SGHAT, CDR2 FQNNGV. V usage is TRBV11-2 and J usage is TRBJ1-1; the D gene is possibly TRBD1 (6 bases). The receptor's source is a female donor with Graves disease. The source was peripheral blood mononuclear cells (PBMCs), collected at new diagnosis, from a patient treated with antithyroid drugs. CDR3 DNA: TGTGCCAACAGCCTGGACAGCACTGAAGCTTTCTTT. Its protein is CANSLDSTEAFF. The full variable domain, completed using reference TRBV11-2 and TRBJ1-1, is EAGVAQSPRYKIIEKRQSVAFWCNPISGHATLYWYQQILGQGPKLLIQFQNNGVVDDSQLPKDRFSAERLKGVDSTLKIQPAKLEDSAVYLCANSLDSTEAFFGQGTRLTVV.